One and the same sample provided the 28 T cell receptor beta chains below, sequenced in a study of Ad26.COV2.S vaccination and SARS-CoV-2 variants. The protocol was immunoSEQ multiplex PCR, while the TCRdb copy is restricted to in-frame clones and leaves out a portion. The sample carries approximately 350,000 clones, around 87% recorded once. Treatment defined: roughly 18 received Ad26.COV2.S at low or high dose, single or two shots; roughly five received placebo; per-sample allocation not given. The samples were gathered on day 63 after the first injection of vaccine or placebo. The sequenced sample was peripheral blood, obtained in a trial of Ad26.COV2.S vaccine versus placebo. These TCRs come from a person between 18 and 65 years old who received the Ad26.COV2.S COVID-19 vaccine or a placebo.

The V call is TRBV5-1, the J call TRBJ2-3; the match to TRBD2 covers 8 bases. V lost 4 bases, J lost 3 bases, and 1 base stayed unmatched. CDR1 and CDR2 (germline): SGHRS, YFSETQ. The CDR3 covers 13 residues. The CDR3 DNA follows: TGCGCCAGCAGCGGCGGGGGGACAGATACGCAGTATTTT. Amino acid sequence: CASSGGGTDTQYF.

J is TRBJ1-1 and V is TRBV7-2, with D uncertain. Trimming cost V 0 bases and J 6 bases, with 5 bases left between them. Germline V gene data show CDR1 as SGHTA and CDR2 as FQGNSA. The CDR3 runs to 12 residues. The CDR3 spells CASSLAGPEAFF. The CDR3 coding sequence is TGTGCCAGCAGCTTAGCAGGGCCTGAAGCTTTCTTT.

This clone has more than one count but fewer than ten. CDR3 nucleotides: TGTGCCAGCAGCTTAGGAAATCTGAGACTAGCCGCCTACGAGCAGTACTTC. Encoded protein: CASSLGNLRLAAYEQYF. The chain carries TRBV7-9 and TRBJ2-7, with TRBD2 identical over 7 bases. The CDR3 runs 17 residues. CDR1 and CDR2 from the germline V gene are SEHNR and FQNEAQ (reference sequence). J gave up 2 bases and V 1 base, and 11 bases lay outside the gene matches.

The V gene is TRBV4-3, the J gene TRBJ1-1, with unresolved D. The V and J ends lost 3 bases and 2 bases respectively, with 19 bases between them. Germline values: CDR1 LGHNA, CDR2 YSLEER. This CDR3 contains 17 residues. CDR3 sequence (DNA): TGCGCCAGCAGCCAGCACCTGGGGTCGGAGATTAACACTGAAGCTTTCTTT. Protein: CASSQHLGSEINTEAFF.

The rearrangement uses TRBV18 and TRBJ1-2; 9 bases line up with TRBD1. Trimming at V came to 3 bases and at J to 6 bases, leaving 8 bases not matched to a gene. The germline V gene encodes CDR1 KGHSH and CDR2 LQKENI. The CDR3 totals 15 residues. The DNA of the CDR3 is TGTGCCAGCTCACCCGGACGGACAGGGGAAGATGGCTACACCTTC. Its protein product is CASSPGRTGEDGYTF.

The chain is built from TRBV2 and TRBJ2-2, with D maybe TRBD2 (6 bases). With 7 bases removed from V and 7 bases from J, the gap between germline ends came to 7 bases. Germline loops: CDR1 SNHLY, CDR2 FYNNEI. The CDR3 is 11 residues long. The CDR3: CASMEGGELFF. In DNA, the CDR3 is TGTGCCAGCATGGAGGGCGGGGAGCTGTTTTTT. The whole variable domain, filled in from reference TRBV2 and TRBJ2-2, reads EPEVTQTPSHQVTQMGQEVILRCVPISNHLYFYWYRQILGQKVEFLVSFYNNEISEKSEIFDDQFSVERPDGSNFTLKIRSTKLEDSAMYFCASMEGGELFFGEGSRLTVL.

V is TRBV7-9 and J is TRBJ1-1; unclear D gene. The V and J ends lost 2 bases and 8 bases respectively, with 9 bases between them. Germline loops: CDR1 SEHNR, CDR2 FQNEAQ (reference sequence). CDR3 length: 12 residues. The CDR3 region is CASSLSTWEAFF. CDR3 bases: TGTGCCAGCAGCTTATCTACTTGGGAAGCTTTCTTT.

V is TRBV29-1 and J is TRBJ2-1; TRBD1 might be the D (6 bases). CDR1 is SQVTM, CDR2 ANQGSEA, per germline. The CDR3 runs to 14 residues. The germline V and J ends were trimmed by 6 bases and 8 bases, with 20 bases remaining between them. CDR3 loop: CSVERGTTGDEQFF. The CDR3 DNA reads TGCAGCGTGGAGAGGGGGACCACTGGGGATGAGCAGTTCTTC.

The chain recombines TRBV5-1 with TRBJ2-7, with D maybe TRBD2 (5 bases). The CDR3 covers 17 residues. Trimming left V 0 bases short and J 0 bases short, with 16 bases between. CDR1 SGHRS and CDR2 YFSETQ come from the germline V gene. This CDR3 is CASSLAGVGPSSYEQYF. The CDR3 nucleotides read TGCGCCAGCAGCTTGGCCGGGGTGGGTCCAAGCTCCTACGAGCAGTACTTC.

This chain connects TRBV7-3 to TRBJ1-1, with unresolved D. V gave up 6 bases and J gave up 5 bases, with 13 bases separating them. Germline assignment: CDR1 SGHTA and CDR2 FQGTGA. The CDR3 length is 13 residues. This CDR3 reads CASSAHVATEAFF. The CDR3 coding sequence is TGTGCCAGCAGTGCCCATGTGGCTACTGAAGCTTTCTTT.

The chain recombines TRBV7-3 with TRBJ2-3; D ambiguous. With 2 bases removed from V and 1 base from J, the gap between germline ends came to 10 bases. The CDR3 is made up of 15 amino acids. Per germline, CDR1 SGHTA and CDR2 FQGTGA. The CDR3 DNA is TGTGCCAGCAGCTTACGACCGGCTGGCACAGATACGCAGTATTTT. Translated: CASSLRPAGTDTQYF.

The chain employs TRBV5-1 and TRBJ1-2; no firm D call. Between the trimmed V and J ends, which lost 3 bases and 0 bases, there was a span of 15 bases. The length of the CDR3 is 16 residues. Germline loops: CDR1 SGHRS, CDR2 YFSETQ. In nucleotides, the CDR3 is TGCGCCAGCAGCTCCCAAGGAGGCAGCTCTAACTATGGCTACACCTTC. The encoded protein is CASSSQGGSSNYGYTF.

The chain recombines TRBV5-1 with TRBJ1-6; 8 bases line up with TRBD1. The CDR3 runs 13 residues. V dropped 4 bases and J dropped 10; count of bases not matched to a gene: 4. From germline, CDR1 is SGHRS and CDR2 YFSETQ. As DNA, the CDR3 is TGCGCCAGCAGCCCGGACAGGGACTCACCCCTCCACTTT. It specifies CASSPDRDSPLHF.

The chain joins TRBV6-6 to TRBJ2-1; TRBD1 is a possible D gene (5 bases). CDR1 is MNHNY and CDR2 is SVGAGI in the germline V gene (reference sequence). Trimming pared 6 bases from V and 10 bases from J, leaving 7 bases between. This CDR3 comprises 10 residues. CDR3: CASSHREQFF. CDR3 in DNA: TGTGCCAGCAGCCACAGGGAGCAGTTCTTC.

The chain is built from TRBV7-2 and TRBJ2-7, with D uncertain. V was cut by 5 bases and J by 7 bases, with 15 bases left in between. CDR1 SGHTA and CDR2 FQGNSA come from the germline V gene. CDR3 size: 13 residues. The CDR3 DNA sequence: TGTGCCAGCAGCCCCCAACTACGCCCTGAGCAGTACTTC. Encoded protein: CASSPQLRPEQYF.

The table lists this clone with a few counts. The chain links TRBV15 to TRBJ1-1, with 7 nucleotides matching TRBD1. There are 13 residues in the CDR3. Germline CDR1 LNHNV, CDR2 YYDKDF (reference sequence). Trimming removed 5 bases from V and 5 bases from J; junction bases left unmatched: 5. The DNA of the CDR3 is TGTGCCACCAGCCGACAGGGCAGGACTGAAGCTTTCTTT. This codes for CATSRQGRTEAFF.

V is TRBV2 and J is TRBJ2-3, with TRBD1 identical over 8 bases. CDR3 length: 14 amino acids. Trimming removed 5 bases from V and 3 bases from J; junction bases left unmatched: 4. The germline gives CDR1 SNHLY, CDR2 FYNNEI. The CDR3, as DNA: TGTGCCAGCAGTCGGACAGGGAGAACAGATACGCAGTATTTT. Its protein is CASSRTGRTDTQYF.

The chain joins TRBV3-1 (or the pseudogene TRBV3-2) to TRBJ2-7; 8 bases agree with TRBD1. The J segment lost 5 bases and the V segment lost 0 bases, leaving 12 bases of the junction unmatched. The CDR3 contains 17 residues. Germline CDR1 and CDR2: LGHDT and YNNKEL (reference sequence). CDR3 protein: CASSQDYITGGANEQYF. CDR3 nucleotides: TGTGCCAGCAGCCAAGATTATATAACAGGGGGTGCAAACGAGCAGTACTTC.

This chain joins TRBV7-3 and TRBJ2-1; D is perhaps TRBD1 (6 bases). Deletions cut 5 bases from V and 9 bases from J, with 17 bases between. Germline V gives CDR1 SGHTA, CDR2 FQGTGA. This CDR3 is 14 amino acids long. The CDR3 here is CASSRGQGMGEQFF. CDR3 sequence (DNA): TGTGCCAGCAGCCGAGGGCAGGGGATGGGTGAGCAGTTCTTC. Drawing the rest from reference TRBV7-3 and TRBJ2-1, the complete variable domain is GAGVSQTPSNKVTEKGKYVELRCDPISGHTALYWYRQSLGQGPEFLIYFQGTGAADDSGLPNDRFFAVRPEGSVSTLKIQRTERGDSAVYLCASSRGQGMGEQFFGPGTRLTVL.

This clone was recorded at least ten times. This chain joins TRBV19 and TRBJ2-7; 11 positions agree with TRBD1. CDR1 and CDR2 (germline): LNHDA, SQIVND (reference sequence). V was clipped by 4 bases and J by 5 bases; unmatched bases: 25. The CDR3 loop spans 21 amino acids. The CDR3 coding sequence is TGTGCCAGTAGTACTTCCGGTGTTTATTCTGGACCGGGACAGGGGGACGACGAGCAGTACTTC. Translating it yields CASSTSGVYSGPGQGDDEQYF.

The chain employs TRBV27 and TRBJ2-1; D gene ambiguous. CDR3 length equals 13 residues. Trimming left V 5 bases short and J 6 bases short, with 11 bases between. Germline-derived CDR1 and CDR2 are MNHEY and SMNVEV (reference sequence). The CDR3 here is CASSITALNEQFF. CDR3 DNA sequence: TGTGCCAGCAGTATTACAGCTCTCAATGAGCAGTTCTTC.

Only one count was recorded for this clone. V usage is TRBV7-2 and J usage is TRBJ1-1; the D is unclear. Per germline, CDR1 SGHTA and CDR2 FQGNSA. Trimming left V 1 base short and J 1 base short, with 19 bases between. This CDR3 comprises 18 residues. The CDR3 spells CASSLVVGIFGENTEAFF. The CDR3 bases are TGTGCCAGCAGCTTAGTGGTGGGCATTTTTGGGGAGAACACTGAAGCTTTCTTT.

The chain has TRBV18 and TRBJ1-5; 7 bases line up with TRBD1. Germline V gene sequence: CDR1 KGHSH, CDR2 LQKENI. The CDR3 contains 17 residues. V lost 2 bases, J lost 7 bases, and 14 bases stayed unmatched. The CDR3, as DNA: TGTGCCAGCTCACCAGACGTCTCCCAGGGGGTCAGACAGCCCCAGCATTTT. Its protein is CASSPDVSQGVRQPQHF.

The chain uses TRBV6-6 and TRBJ1-1, with 7 nucleotides matching TRBD1. This CDR3 region has 15 residues. V dropped 0 bases and J dropped 4; count of bases not matched to a gene: 5. CDR1 MNHNY and CDR2 SVGAGI come from the germline V gene (reference sequence). The DNA for the CDR3 is TGTGCCAGCAGTTACTCGAGGACAGGTAGCACTGAAGCTTTCTTT. Translating gives CASSYSRTGSTEAFF.

In this sample, this clone turned up once. The rearrangement uses TRBV6-5 and TRBJ1-1, with D perhaps matching TRBD1 (6 bases). Trimming stripped 8 bases from V and 6 bases from J, with 22 bases between. In germline, CDR1 is MNHEY, CDR2 SVGAGI. This CDR3 is built from 15 residues. CDR3 sequence: CASGKLVGAIPEAFF. The CDR3 DNA reads TGTGCCAGCGGTAAGCTGGTGGGGGCGATCCCTGAAGCTTTCTTT.

The chain uses TRBV27 and TRBJ1-6; D gene ambiguous. The germline gives CDR1 MNHEY, CDR2 SMNVEV (reference sequence). V lost 5 bases and J 4 bases, leaving 6 bases between the germline ends. This CDR3 contains 13 residues. The CDR3 bases are TGTGCCAGCAGTCCGGGGTATAATTCACCCCTCCACTTT. This translates into CASSPGYNSPLHF.

This chain links TRBV5-6 with TRBJ2-5; D may be TRBD1 or TRBD2 (5 bases each). This CDR3 is 15 amino acids long. Trimming took 4 bases from V and 3 from J, leaving 16 bases between them. Germline V gene data show CDR1 as SGHDT and CDR2 as YYEEEE. The CDR3 loop reads CASSPTGTLKETQYF. Written as DNA, the CDR3 is TGTGCCAGCAGCCCAACCGGGACGCTTAAAGAGACCCAGTACTTC. Full variable domain (rest looked up from reference TRBV5-6 and TRBJ2-5): DAGVTQSPTHLIKTRGQQVTLRCSPKSGHDTVSWYQQALGQGPQFIFQYYEEEERQRGNFPDRFSGHQFPNYSSELNVNALLLGDSALYLCASSPTGTLKETQYFGPGTRLLVL.

There are a few counts of this clone. The genes are TRBV4-1 and TRBJ1-3; 8 nucleotides match TRBD1. V gave up 5 bases and J gave up 2 bases; unmatched junction bases: 14. Germline assignment: CDR1 MGHRA and CDR2 YSYEKL. There are 18 residues in the CDR3. CDR3 in amino acids: CASSAATGDIIAGNTIYF. Written as DNA, the CDR3 is TGCGCCAGCAGCGCTGCGACAGGGGATATTATCGCTGGAAACACCATATATTTT.